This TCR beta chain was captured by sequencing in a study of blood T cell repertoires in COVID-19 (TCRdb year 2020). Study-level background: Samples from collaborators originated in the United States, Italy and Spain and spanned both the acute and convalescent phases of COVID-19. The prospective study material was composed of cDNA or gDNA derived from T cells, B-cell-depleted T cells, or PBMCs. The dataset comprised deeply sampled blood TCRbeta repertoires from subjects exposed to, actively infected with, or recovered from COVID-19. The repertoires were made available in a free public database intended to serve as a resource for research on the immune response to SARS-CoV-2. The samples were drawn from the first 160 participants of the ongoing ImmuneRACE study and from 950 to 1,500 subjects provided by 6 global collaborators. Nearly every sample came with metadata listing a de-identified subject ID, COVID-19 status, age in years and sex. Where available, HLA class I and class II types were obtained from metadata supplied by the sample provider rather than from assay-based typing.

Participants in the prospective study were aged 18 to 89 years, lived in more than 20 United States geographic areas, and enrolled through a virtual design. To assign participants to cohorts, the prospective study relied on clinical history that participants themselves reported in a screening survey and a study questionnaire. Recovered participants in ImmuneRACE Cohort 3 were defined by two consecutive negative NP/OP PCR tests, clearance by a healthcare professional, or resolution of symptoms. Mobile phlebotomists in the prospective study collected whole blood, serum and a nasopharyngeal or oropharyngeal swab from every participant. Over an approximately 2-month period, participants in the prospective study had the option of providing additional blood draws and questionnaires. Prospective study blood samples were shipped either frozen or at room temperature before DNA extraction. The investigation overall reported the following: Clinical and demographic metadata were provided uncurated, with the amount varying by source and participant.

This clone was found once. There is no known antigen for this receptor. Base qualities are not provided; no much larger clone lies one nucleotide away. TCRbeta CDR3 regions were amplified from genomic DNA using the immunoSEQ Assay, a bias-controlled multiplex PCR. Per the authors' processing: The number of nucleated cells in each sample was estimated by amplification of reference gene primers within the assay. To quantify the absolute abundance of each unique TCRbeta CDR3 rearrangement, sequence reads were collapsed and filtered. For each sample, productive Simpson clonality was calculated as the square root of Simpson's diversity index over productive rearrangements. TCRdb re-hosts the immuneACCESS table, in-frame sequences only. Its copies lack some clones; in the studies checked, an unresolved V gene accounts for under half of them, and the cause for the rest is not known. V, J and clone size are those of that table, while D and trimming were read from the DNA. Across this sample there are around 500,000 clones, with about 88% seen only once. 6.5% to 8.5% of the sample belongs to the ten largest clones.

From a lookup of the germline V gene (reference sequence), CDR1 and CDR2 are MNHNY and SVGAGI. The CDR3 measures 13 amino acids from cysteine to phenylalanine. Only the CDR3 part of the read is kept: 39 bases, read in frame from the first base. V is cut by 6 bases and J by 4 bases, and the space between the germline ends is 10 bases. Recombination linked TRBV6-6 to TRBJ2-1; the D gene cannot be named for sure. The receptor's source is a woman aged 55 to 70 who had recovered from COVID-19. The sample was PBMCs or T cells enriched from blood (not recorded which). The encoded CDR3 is CASREVQYNEQFF. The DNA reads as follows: TGTGCCAGCAGGGAAGTACAGTACAATGAGCAGTTCTTC.